What follows are 19 T cell receptor beta chains derived from one specimen sequenced in a study of blood T cells in healthy people across ages. Combining a sample-barcoded 5' primer with a J-beta primer mix, a second PCR ran for roughly 6 to 12 cycles. TCRdb ran MiXCR on the 5' RACE reads and lists one entry per CDR3 protein. The sample has some 730,000 distinct CDR3 sequences, about a fifth seen once; the top ten hold 22%. Sequenced sample: blood. The receptors here all came from a man aged 65 to 85 in good health.

There are a few counts of this clonotype. This sequence joins TRBV7-9 and TRBJ2-7; weak D call: TRBD1 (5 bases). V dropped 1 base and J dropped 6 bases, with 13 bases sitting between them. Germline V gene sequence: CDR1 SEHNR, CDR2 FQNEAQ (reference sequence). This CDR3 is 14 amino acids long. The CDR3 protein is CASSLEVGVGEQYF. The CDR3 coding sequence is TGTGCCAGCAGCTTAGAGGTAGGGGTCGGCGAGCAGTACTTC.

This sequence joins TRBV4-3 and TRBJ1-3; D is undetermined. Per germline, CDR1 LGHNA and CDR2 YSLEER. Trimming pared 0 bases from V and 4 bases from J, leaving 10 bases between. This CDR3 has 15 residues. The CDR3 nucleotides are TGCGCCAGCAGCCAAGATAGGACGGAAGGAAACACCATATATTTT. Translating it yields CASSQDRTEGNTIYF.

This clonotype was detected a few times. The gene calls are TRBV12-3 or TRBV12-4 and TRBJ1-2; no firm D call. V dropped 3 bases and J dropped 6 bases, with 14 bases sitting between them. The CDR3 has 14 amino acids. The CDR3 coding sequence is TGTGCCAGCAGTTTTTTGAGAGACCCGAATGGCTACACCTTC. It is translated as CASSFLRDPNGYTF.

V gene TRBV3-1 combines with J gene TRBJ2-3, with D maybe TRBD2 (6 bases). Between the trimmed V and J ends, which lost 2 bases and 2 bases, there was a span of 14 bases. The germline V gene encodes CDR1 LGHDT and CDR2 YNNKEL (reference sequence). CDR3 length: 16 residues. This CDR3 reads CASSQRTGDITDTQYF. The CDR3 coding sequence is TGTGCCAGCAGCCAACGTACGGGGGATATCACAGATACGCAGTATTTT.

This rearrangement joins TRBV7-2 to TRBJ1-2; a possible D gene is TRBD1 (5 bases). From germline, CDR1 is SGHTA and CDR2 FQGNSA. The CDR3 consists of 15 residues. Trimming removed 4 bases from V and 5 bases from J, with 17 bases in between. DNA of the CDR3: TGTGCCAGCAGCTACACCGGGACGATAGGGTATGGCTACACCTTC. Translation gives CASSYTGTIGYGYTF.

The chain has TRBV28 and TRBJ1-5; 9 positions agree with TRBD1. The CDR3 length is 16 residues. The trim removed 5 bases at V and 7 bases at J, leaving 12 bases unmatched. Germline-derived CDR1 and CDR2 are MDHEN and SYDVKM. CDR3 residues: CASSNSEQGAMQPQHF. The CDR3 bases are TGTGCCAGCAGTAACTCCGAACAGGGGGCAATGCAGCCCCAGCATTTT.

The gene calls are TRBV20-1 and TRBJ2-3; a possible D gene is TRBD1 (5 bases). This CDR3 comprises 11 residues. With 3 bases removed from V and 4 bases from J, the gap between germline ends came to 5 bases. Germline CDR1 DFQATT, CDR2 SNEGSKA (reference sequence). As DNA, the CDR3 is TGCAGTGCTAGCAGGGCAGATACGCAGTATTTT. It specifies CSASRADTQYF.

The CDR3 bases are TGTGCCAGCAGCTTAGAGACAGGGAGCTCCTACGAGCAGTACTTC. This gives the protein CASSLETGSSYEQYF. The V and J genes are TRBV7-9 and TRBJ2-7; 7 bases align to TRBD1. V was clipped by 1 base and J by 0 bases; unmatched bases: 3. The germline V gene has CDR1 SEHNR and CDR2 FQNEAQ (reference sequence). CDR3 length equals 15 residues.

The sample holds a few counts of this clonotype. The chain recombines TRBV12-3 or TRBV12-4 with TRBJ2-5; TRBD1 aligns across 9 bases. V dropped 4 bases and J dropped 7; count of bases not matched to a gene: 16. This CDR3 is 17 amino acids long. The CDR3 here is CASSSSSLSRQGVTQYF. The CDR3 DNA follows: TGTGCCAGCAGTTCCTCGTCACTCTCTCGACAGGGGGTGACCCAGTACTTC.

This chain joins TRBV11-2 and TRBJ2-5; D is perhaps TRBD2 (6 bases). In germline, CDR1 is SGHAT, CDR2 FQNNGV. The V end lost 5 bases, the J end lost 7 bases, and 8 bases lay between the germline ends. The CDR3 extends over 11 amino acids. The CDR3 bases are TGTGCCAGCAGCACCGGGGGGACCCAGTACTTC. Encoded protein: CASSTGGTQYF.

This sequence joins TRBV6-5 and TRBJ2-7; D remains ambiguous. The CDR3 runs to 16 residues. Germline V gene data show CDR1 as MNHEY and CDR2 as SVGAGI. Here the CDR3 reads CASKQSYQAAPYEQYV. The CDR3 region has the DNA TGTGCCAGCAAGCAGTCCTACCAGGCAGCGCCCTACGAGCAGTACGTT.

V is TRBV6-5 and J is TRBJ2-5; 11 positions match TRBD2. The J call may be faulty, since TRBJ2-7 better matches the DNA end. Germline V gene data show CDR1 as MNHEY and CDR2 as SVGAGI. The CDR3 runs to 15 residues. DNA of the CDR3: TGTGCCAGCAGTTACTTACTAGCGGGGGTCGACGAGCAGTACTTC. Its translation: CASSYLLAGVDEQYF.

This clonotype was observed a handful of times. This chain uses TRBV7-9 with TRBJ2-2, with a tentative D call TRBD2 (5 bases). Deletions cut 7 bases from V and 6 bases from J, with 18 bases between. Germline V CDR1 and CDR2: SEHNR, FQNEAQ (reference sequence). This CDR3 spans 15 amino acids. As DNA, the CDR3 is TGTGCCAGCATCCTCGAAGGAGGAGTCGCCGGGGAGCTGTTTTTT. Residues: CASILEGGVAGELFF.

This clonotype has only a few counts. This rearrangement joins TRBV5-1 to TRBJ2-3; D unclear. Germline CDR1 and CDR2: SGHRS and YFSETQ. Deletions cut 3 bases from V and 6 bases from J, with 8 bases between. The CDR3 has 12 residues. This CDR3 reads CASSYDTDTQYF. CDR3 in DNA: TGCGCCAGCAGCTATGACACGGATACGCAGTATTTT.

There are many counts of this clonotype. The chain uses TRBV12-3 or TRBV12-4 and TRBJ1-2; D is possibly TRBD1 (5 bases). Trimming shortened V by 11 bases and J by 4 bases, and 14 bases separated the two germline ends. The CDR3 is made up of 12 amino acids. CDR3 protein: CACRQGIYGYTF. The CDR3, as DNA: TGTGCCTGCCGCCAGGGCATCTATGGCTACACCTTC.

The chain is built from TRBV12-3 or TRBV12-4 and TRBJ1-4, with D tentatively TRBD1 (5 bases). Trimming stripped 5 bases from V and 7 bases from J, with 14 bases between. The CDR3 has 14 residues. CDR3 nucleotides: TGTGCCAGCAGTAAGACAGCACGATCTGAAAAACTGTTTTTT. Translation: CASSKTARSEKLFF.

V is TRBV25-1 and J is TRBJ1-1; D not resolved. V lost 3 bases and J lost 1, with 6 bases in between. The CDR3 sequence is 13 residues long. Germline assignment: CDR1 MGHDK and CDR2 SYGVNS. For the CDR3, the DNA is TGTGCCAGCAGTGATCAGACGAACACTGAAGCTTTCTTT. Translating it yields CASSDQTNTEAFF.

In its sample, this clonotype was seen a few times. This chain connects TRBV6-5 to TRBJ1-2; maybe TRBD1 (5 bases). This CDR3 is 14 amino acids long. The germline V gene encodes CDR1 MNHEY and CDR2 SVGAGI. The V end lost 2 bases, the J end lost 3 bases, and 10 bases lay between the germline ends. The CDR3 nucleotides read TGTGCCAGCAGTTACGAAGGGGCTTACTATGGCTACACCTTC. Protein product: CASSYEGAYYGYTF.

The table lists this clonotype with a count of one. The V call is TRBV20-1, the J call TRBJ1-6; D unclear. Germline V gene data show CDR1 as DFQATT and CDR2 as SNEGSKA (reference sequence). This CDR3 has 13 residues. The V end was cut by 3 bases, the J end by 9 bases, with 12 bases between. CDR3: CSARMRAGSPLHF. For the CDR3, the DNA is TGCAGTGCTAGGATGAGGGCTGGTTCACCCCTCCACTTT.